This TCR beta chain was recorded in a study of blood T cell repertoires in COVID-19. The wider study: PBMCs, B-cell-depleted T cells, or T cells were the source of the cDNA or gDNA that made up the material.

Trimming took 5 bases from V and 2 from J; bases not matched to a gene: 5. In germline, CDR1 is PRHDT, CDR2 FYEKMQ (reference sequence). The CDR3 length is 14 residues. Profiling relied on immunoSEQ multiplex PCR, and the TCRdb table lists in-frame clones only, not all of them. The sample lists some 270,000 clones, roughly 91% occurring once. Participants' reported clinical history set cohort assignment. The rearrangement joins TRBV13 to TRBJ2-5; 7 bases map to TRBD2. The clonotype originates from a woman aged 55-69 years who had recovered from COVID-19. Sequenced sample: PBMCs or T cells enriched from blood (not recorded which). The CDR3 is CASSVKREQETQYF. CDR3 nucleotides: TGTGCCAGCAGCGTAAAGCGGGAACAAGAGACCCAGTACTTC.